One TCR beta chain is described in this entry. Its antigen remains unidentified. It has no much larger one-base neighbor in the sample; base qualities were not kept. From the germline V gene, CDR1 is MNHEY and CDR2 is SVGAGI. At the junction V is shortened by 5 bases and J by 6 bases; bases outside the gene matches: 9. The CDR3 covers 15 residues, taking in both the cysteine and the phenylalanine. Of all the DNA, just the CDR3 is kept, 45 bases in frame from base 1. This record belongs to a study of blood T cell repertoires in COVID-19 (dated by TCRdb to the early 2020s). Regarding the complete study: The collaborator samples originated in the United States, Italy and Spain and spanned the acute and convalescent phases of COVID-19. The material from the prospective study consisted of cDNA or gDNA derived from T cells, B-cell-depleted T cells, or PBMCs. Where available, HLA class I and class II types were obtained from metadata supplied by the sample provider rather than from assay-based typing. The samples were drawn from two sources: the first 160 participants of the ongoing ImmuneRACE study, and about 1,300 subjects contributed by 6 global collaborators. The dataset comprised deeply sampled blood TCRbeta repertoires from subjects exposed to, actively infected with, or recovered from COVID-19. The repertoires were made available in a free public database intended to serve as a resource for research on the immune response to SARS-CoV-2. The sample metadata nearly always contained a de-identified subject ID, COVID-19 status, age in years and sex. Study-wide findings and limitations: Clinical and demographic metadata were provided uncurated, with the amount varying by source and participant.

Whole blood was collected in K2EDTA tubes by collaborating institutions according to the institutions' own protocols. For TCRbeta analysis, collaborators shipped samples in one of three forms: frozen whole blood, isolated PBMCs, or DNA extracted from either of those sample types. TCRbeta CDR3 regions were amplified from genomic DNA by means of the immunoSEQ Assay, a bias-controlled multiplex PCR. The original methods were these. Within the assay, amplification of reference gene primers was used to estimate how many nucleated cells each sample contained. To quantify the absolute abundance of each unique TCRbeta CDR3 rearrangement, sequence reads were collapsed and filtered. Productive Simpson clonality was computed per sample as the square root of Simpson's diversity index over productive rearrangements. Held by TCRdb, this immuneACCESS table contains in-frame sequences only and omits some clones. Under half of the omission traces to an unresolved V gene where checked; the cause of the rest is unknown. That table is the source of V, J and clone size, and D and trimming were worked out from the DNA. The sample table contains under 350,000 clones; only one count was recorded for 86% of them. The ten largest clones capture roughly 4% of the sample.

The receptor chain draws on TRBV6-5 and TRBJ2-2; the central 7 bases match TRBD2. Sequencing was done on a sample of peripheral blood. The TCR sequence derives from a man aged 18 to 29 with active or convalescent COVID-19. The DNA sequence reads TGTGCCAGCAGTAGCGGGGAAAATCAGGCCGGGGAGCTGTTTTTT. Its protein product is CASSSGENQAGELFF.